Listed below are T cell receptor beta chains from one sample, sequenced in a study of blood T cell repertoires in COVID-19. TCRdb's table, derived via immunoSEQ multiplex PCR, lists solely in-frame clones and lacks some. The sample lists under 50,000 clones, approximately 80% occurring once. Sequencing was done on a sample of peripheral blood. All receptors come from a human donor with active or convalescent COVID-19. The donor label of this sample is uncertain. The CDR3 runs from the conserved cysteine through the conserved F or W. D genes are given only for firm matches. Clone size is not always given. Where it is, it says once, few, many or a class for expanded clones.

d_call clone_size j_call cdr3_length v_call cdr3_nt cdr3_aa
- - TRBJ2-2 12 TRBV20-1 TGCAGTGCTATTGAGGGAGCCGGGGAGCTGTTTTTT CSAIEGAGELFF
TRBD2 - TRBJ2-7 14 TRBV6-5 TGTGCCAGCAGCCCGACTAGCTTCTCCTACGAGCAGTACTTC CASSPTSFSYEQYF
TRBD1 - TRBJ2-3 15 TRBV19 TGTGCCAGTAGTCCCCGACAGGGTCCCACAGATACGCAGTATTTT CASSPRQGPTDTQYF
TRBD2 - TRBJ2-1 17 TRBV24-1 TGTGCCACCAGTGATTTTCTAGCGGGAGGAAACTACAATGAGCAGTTCTTC CATSDFLAGGNYNEQFF
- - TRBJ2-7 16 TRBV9 TGTGCCAGCAGCGTGCTATTGGGGAGTTTCTCCTACGAGCAGTACTTC CASSVLLGSFSYEQYF
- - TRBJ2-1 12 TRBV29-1 TGCAGCGTTGACCTCTCCTACAATGAGCAGTTCTTC CSVDLSYNEQFF
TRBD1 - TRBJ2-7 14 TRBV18 TGTGCCAGCTTAGGGACAGGGCGGATGGACGAGCAGTACTTC CASLGTGRMDEQYF
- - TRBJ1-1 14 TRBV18 TGTGCCAGCACCTTCAGGGAGGAGTACACTGAAGCTTTCTTT CASTFREEYTEAFF
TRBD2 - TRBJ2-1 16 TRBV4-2 TGTGCCAGCAGCCGGACTAGCGGAGACCCCTACAATGAGCAGTTCTTC CASSRTSGDPYNEQFF
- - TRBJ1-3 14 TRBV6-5 TGTGCCAGCAGTCCAGGATGGGCTGGAAACACCATATATTTT CASSPGWAGNTIYF
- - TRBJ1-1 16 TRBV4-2 TGTGCCAGCAGCCTTTTCCGGGGGGCGAGTAACACTGAAGCTTTCTTT CASSLFRGASNTEAFF
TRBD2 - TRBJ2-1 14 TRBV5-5 TGTGCCAGCAGCTTTCGCGGGAGAAACAATGAGCAGTTCTTC CASSFRGRNNEQFF
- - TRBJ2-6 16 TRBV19 TGTGCCAGTAGTAAAGGGGCGAGGTCTGGGGCCAACGTCCTGACTTTC CASSKGARSGANVLTF
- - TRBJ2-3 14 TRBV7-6 TGTGCCAGCAGTCTGGCGGGACCCACAGATACGCAGTATTTT CASSLAGPTDTQYF
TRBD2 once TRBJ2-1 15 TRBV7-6 TGTGCCAGCAGACCCAGGACTAGCGAGTACAATGAGCAGTTCTTC CASRPRTSEYNEQFF
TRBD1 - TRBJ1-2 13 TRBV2 TGTGCCAGCACCCGGACAGGGAAGGATGGCTACACCTTC CASTRTGKDGYTF
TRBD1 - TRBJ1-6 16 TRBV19 TGTGCCAGTAGTTTAAGACAGGGGGCTAGCGGATCACCCCTCCACTTT CASSLRQGASGSPLHF
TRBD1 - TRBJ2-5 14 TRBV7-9 TGTGCCAGCAGCCGGACAGGGGGCAGCGAGACCCAGTACTTC CASSRTGGSETQYF
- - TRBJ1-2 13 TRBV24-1 TGTGCCACCAGTGATATGGGGGGACGTGGCTACACCTTC CATSDMGGRGYTF
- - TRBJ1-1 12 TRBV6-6 TGTGCCAGCAGTTATTCGTTCGGTGAAGCTTTCTTT CASSYSFGEAFF
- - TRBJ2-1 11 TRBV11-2 TGTGCCAGCACCAGGGACAATGAGCAGTTCTTC CASTRDNEQFF
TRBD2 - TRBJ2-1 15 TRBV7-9 TGTGCCAGCAACCGACTAGCGGGAGGTTACAATGAGCAGTTCTTC CASNRLAGGYNEQFF
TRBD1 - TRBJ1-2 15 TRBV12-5 TGTGCTAGTGGTTTGGCCCGGGACAGGCTATATGGCTACACCTTC CASGLARDRLYGYTF
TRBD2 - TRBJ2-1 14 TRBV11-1 TGTGCCAGCAGTACTAGCGGGATTTACAATGAGCAGTTCTTC CASSTSGIYNEQFF
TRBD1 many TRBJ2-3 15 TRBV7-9 TGTGCCAGCAGCTGGGGACAGGGGGCCTCAGATACGCAGTATTTT CASSWGQGASDTQYF
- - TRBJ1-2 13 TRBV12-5 TGTGCTAGTGGTTTGGACAGCAGAGATGGCTACACCTTC CASGLDSRDGYTF
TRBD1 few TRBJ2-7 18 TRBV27 TGTGCCAGCAGTTTAAACCCCCCTCGGACAGGGGGCGGCTACGAGCAGTACTTC CASSLNPPRTGGGYEQYF
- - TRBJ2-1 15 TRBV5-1 TGCGCCAGCAGCTACAATGAGGGCTCCTACAATGAGCAGTTCTTC CASSYNEGSYNEQFF
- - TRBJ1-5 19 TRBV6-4 TGTGCCAGCAGTGACTCGAAGGCAGGGTCCCTTATAGGCAATCAGCCCCAGCATTTT CASSDSKAGSLIGNQPQHF
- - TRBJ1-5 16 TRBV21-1 TGTGCCAGCAGCAAAGGGGACAGGTTCATCAATCAGCCCCAGCATTTT CASSKGDRFINQPQHF
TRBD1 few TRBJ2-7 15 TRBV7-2 TGTGCCAGCAGCTCCCGCGACAGGGGGTTCTACGAGCAGTACTTC CASSSRDRGFYEQYF
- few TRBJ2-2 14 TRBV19 TGTGCCAGTAGACTTAGCGGAAACACCGGGGAGCTGTTTTTT CASRLSGNTGELFF
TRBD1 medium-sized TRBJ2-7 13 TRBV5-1 TGCGCCAGCAGGGAACAGGGGGGATACGAGCAGTACTTC CASREQGGYEQYF
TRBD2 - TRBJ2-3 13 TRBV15 TGTGCCACCAGCAGAGGGGGGGGAGGGACGCAGTATTTT CATSRGGGGTQYF
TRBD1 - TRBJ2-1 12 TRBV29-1 TGCAGCGTTGCCGGGACAGGGTATGAGCAGTTCTTC CSVAGTGYEQFF
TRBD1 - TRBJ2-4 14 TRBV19 TGTGCCAGTAGTATAAGGACAGGGTCGTACATTCAGTACTTC CASSIRTGSYIQYF
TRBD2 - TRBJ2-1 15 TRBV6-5 TGTGCCAGCAGGACGAGCGGGAGGGCCGGCAATGAGCAGTTCTTC CASRTSGRAGNEQFF
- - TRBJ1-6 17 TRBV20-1 TGCAGTGCTAGTTCATCAGGTCTGGACAACTATAATTCACCCCTCCACTTT CSASSSGLDNYNSPLHF
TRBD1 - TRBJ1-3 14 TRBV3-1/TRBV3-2 TGTGCCAGTACAAAGGGGGCGGAAGGAAACACCATATATTTT CASTKGAEGNTIYF
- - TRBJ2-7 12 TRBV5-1 TGCGCCAGCAGTAACCCAGCCTACGAGCAGTACTTC CASSNPAYEQYF
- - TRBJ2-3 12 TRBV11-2 TGTGCCAGCACCTCTAGCACAGATACGCAGTATTTT CASTSSTDTQYF
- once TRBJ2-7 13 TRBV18 TGTGCCAGCTCACCACCGGGCGGGATCGAGCAGTACTTC CASSPPGGIEQYF
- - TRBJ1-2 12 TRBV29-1 TGCAGCGTTGAAGGGGAGGACTATGGCTACACCTTC CSVEGEDYGYTF
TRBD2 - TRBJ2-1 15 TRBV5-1 TGCGCCAGCAGCTTGACGGGAGGCTCCTACAATGAGCAGTTCTTC CASSLTGGSYNEQFF
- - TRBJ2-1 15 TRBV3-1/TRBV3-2 TGTGCCAGCAGCCAAGAAGGCGGGCGAGACAATGAGCAGTTCTTC CASSQEGGRDNEQFF
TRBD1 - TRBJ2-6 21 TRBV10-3 TGTGCCATCAGTGGGAACAGAGGGGACAGCCATTGGGGCTCCGGGGCCAACGTCCTGACTTTC CAISGNRGDSHWGSGANVLTF
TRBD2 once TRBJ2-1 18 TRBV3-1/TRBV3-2 TGTGCCAGCAGCCCGCGCCCCCGACTAGCGGGGAGCTACAATGAGCAGTTCTTC CASSPRPRLAGSYNEQFF
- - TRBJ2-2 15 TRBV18 TGTGCCAGCTCAATAACCGGGTCCTACACCGGGGAGCTGTTTTTT CASSITGSYTGELFF
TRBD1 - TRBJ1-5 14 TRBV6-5 TGTGCCAGCAGTCCCTACAGGGGGAATCAGCCCCAGCATTTT CASSPYRGNQPQHF
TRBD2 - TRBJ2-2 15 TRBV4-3 TGCGCCAGCAGCTCCGGGACTAGCGTTATCGGGGAGCTGTTTTTT CASSSGTSVIGELFF
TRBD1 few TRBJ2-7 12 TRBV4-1 TGCGCCAGCAGCCAAGCAGGGGGTCGGCAGTACTTC CASSQAGGRQYF
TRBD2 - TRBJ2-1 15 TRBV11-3 TGTGCCAGCAGCTTAATAGCGGGGAGCTACAATGAGCAGTTCTTC CASSLIAGSYNEQFF
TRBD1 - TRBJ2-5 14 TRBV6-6 TGTGCCAGCGGTATGGGACAGGGTGTAAAGACCCAGTACTTC CASGMGQGVKTQYF
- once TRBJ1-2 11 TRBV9 TGTGCCAGCCGGGGGAGCCATGGCTACACCTTC CASRGSHGYTF
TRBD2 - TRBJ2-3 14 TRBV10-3 TGTGCCATCAGAGAAGCGGGACGGGTAGATACGCAGTATTTT CAIREAGRVDTQYF
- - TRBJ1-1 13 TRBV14 TGTGCCAGCAGCCAAGCTTGGGCAGTTGAAGCTTTCTTT CASSQAWAVEAFF
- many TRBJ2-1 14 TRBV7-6 TGTGCCAGCAGCTCCAAGCCTAGCAGCAATGAGCAGTTCTTC CASSSKPSSNEQFF
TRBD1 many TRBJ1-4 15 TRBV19 TGTGCCAGTAGTCCCTCTCGACAGGGGAGTGAAAAACTGTTTTTT CASSPSRQGSEKLFF
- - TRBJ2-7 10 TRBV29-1 TGCAGCCCCGTACTCGAGGGGCAGTACTTC CSPVLEGQYF
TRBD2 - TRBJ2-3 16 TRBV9 TGTGCCAGCAGCGCCCGACTAGCGGGGGGAGCAGATACGCAGTATTTT CASSARLAGGADTQYF